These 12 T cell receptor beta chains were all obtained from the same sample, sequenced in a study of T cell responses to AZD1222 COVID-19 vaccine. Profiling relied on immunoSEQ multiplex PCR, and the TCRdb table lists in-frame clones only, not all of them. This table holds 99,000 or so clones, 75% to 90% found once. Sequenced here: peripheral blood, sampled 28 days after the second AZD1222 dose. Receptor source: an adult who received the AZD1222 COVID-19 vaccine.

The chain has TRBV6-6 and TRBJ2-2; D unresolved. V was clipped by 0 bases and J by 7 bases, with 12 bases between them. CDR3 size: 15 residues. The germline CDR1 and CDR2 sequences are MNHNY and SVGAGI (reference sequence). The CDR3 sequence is CASSYSAGVSGELFF. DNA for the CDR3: TGTGCCAGCAGTTACTCGGCTGGGGTTAGCGGGGAGCTGTTTTTT.

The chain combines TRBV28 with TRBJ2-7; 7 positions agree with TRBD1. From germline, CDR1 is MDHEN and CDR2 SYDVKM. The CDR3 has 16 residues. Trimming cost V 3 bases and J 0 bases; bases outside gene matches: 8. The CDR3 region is CASSFAGTASSYEQYF. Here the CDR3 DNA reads TGTGCCAGCAGTTTCGCCGGGACAGCAAGCTCCTACGAGCAGTACTTC.

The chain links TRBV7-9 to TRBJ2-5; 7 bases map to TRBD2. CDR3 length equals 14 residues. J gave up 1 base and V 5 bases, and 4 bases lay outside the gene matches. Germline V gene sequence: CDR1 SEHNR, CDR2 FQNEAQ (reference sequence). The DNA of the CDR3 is TGTGCCAGCAGCGCCCGGGGGGTCCAAGAGACCCAGTACTTC. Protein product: CASSARGVQETQYF.

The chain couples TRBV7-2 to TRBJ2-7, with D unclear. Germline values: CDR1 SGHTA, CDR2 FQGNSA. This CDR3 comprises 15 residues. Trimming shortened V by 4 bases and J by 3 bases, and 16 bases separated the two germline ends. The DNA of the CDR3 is TGTGCCAGCAGCTGGGTAATAGGGCAGAACTACGAGCAGTACTTC. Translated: CASSWVIGQNYEQYF.

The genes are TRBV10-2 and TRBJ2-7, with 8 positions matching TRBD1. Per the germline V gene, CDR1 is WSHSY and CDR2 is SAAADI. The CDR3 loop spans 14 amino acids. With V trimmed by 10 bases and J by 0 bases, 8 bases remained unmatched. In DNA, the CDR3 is TGCGCCACCCAGGGGACAGGACACTCCTACGAGCAGTACTTC. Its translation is CATQGTGHSYEQYF.

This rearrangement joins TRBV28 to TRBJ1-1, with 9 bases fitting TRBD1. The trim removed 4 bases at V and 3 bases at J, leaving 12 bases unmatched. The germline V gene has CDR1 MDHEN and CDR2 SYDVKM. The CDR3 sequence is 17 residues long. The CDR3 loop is CASSSTTGGYWDTEAFF. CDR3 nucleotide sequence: TGTGCCAGCAGTTCCACGACAGGGGGATATTGGGACACTGAAGCTTTCTTT.

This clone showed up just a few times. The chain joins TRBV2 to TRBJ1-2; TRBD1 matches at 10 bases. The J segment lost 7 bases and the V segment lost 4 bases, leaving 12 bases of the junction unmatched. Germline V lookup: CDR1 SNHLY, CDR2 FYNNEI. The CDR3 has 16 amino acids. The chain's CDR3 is CASSGEGTGEFGGYTF. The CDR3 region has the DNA TGTGCCAGCAGTGGGGAGGGGACAGGGGAGTTTGGTGGCTACACCTTC.

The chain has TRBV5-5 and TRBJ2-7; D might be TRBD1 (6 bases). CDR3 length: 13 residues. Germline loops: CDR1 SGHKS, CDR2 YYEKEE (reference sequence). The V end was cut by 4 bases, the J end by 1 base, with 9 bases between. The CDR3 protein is CASSDGQSYEQYF. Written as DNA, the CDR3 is TGTGCCAGCAGCGATGGACAGTCCTACGAGCAGTACTTC.

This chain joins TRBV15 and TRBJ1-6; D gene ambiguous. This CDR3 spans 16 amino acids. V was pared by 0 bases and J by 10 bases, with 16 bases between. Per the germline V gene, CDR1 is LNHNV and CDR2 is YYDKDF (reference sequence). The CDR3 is CATSRDLGPRGSPLHF. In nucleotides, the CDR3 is TGTGCCACCAGCAGAGATCTCGGGCCGCGTGGATCACCCCTCCACTTT.

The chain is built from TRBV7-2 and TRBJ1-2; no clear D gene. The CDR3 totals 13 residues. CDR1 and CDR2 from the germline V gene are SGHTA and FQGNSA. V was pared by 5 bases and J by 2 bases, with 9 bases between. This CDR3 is CASSTPPNYGYTF. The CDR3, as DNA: TGTGCCAGCAGCACCCCCCCGAACTATGGCTACACCTTC.

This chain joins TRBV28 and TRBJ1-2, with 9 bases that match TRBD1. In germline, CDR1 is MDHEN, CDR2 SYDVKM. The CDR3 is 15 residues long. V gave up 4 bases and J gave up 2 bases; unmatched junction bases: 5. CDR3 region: CASSWGDRANYGYTF. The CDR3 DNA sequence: TGTGCCAGCAGTTGGGGGGACAGGGCGAACTATGGCTACACCTTC.

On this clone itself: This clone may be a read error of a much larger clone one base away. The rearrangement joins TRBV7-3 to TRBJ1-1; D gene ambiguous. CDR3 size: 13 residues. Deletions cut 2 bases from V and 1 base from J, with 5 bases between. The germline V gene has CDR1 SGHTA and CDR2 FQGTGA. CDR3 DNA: TGTGCCAGCAGCTTACGGGGGAACACTGAAGCTTTCTTT. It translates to CASSLRGNTEAFF.